Each of the 22 T cell receptor beta chains below was sequenced from the same sample in a study of regulatory T cells in long-lasting Graves disease. This sample's time point: newly diagnosed GD, antithyroid drugs for less than 3 months. PBMCs provided the RNA from which the TCR library was made. Arm-PCR of CDR3 regions with iRepertoire HTBI primers generated TCR beta libraries. Via MiXCR, TCRdb re-called the multiplex PCR reads, giving one row per CDR3 protein. The sample carries 360,000 or so distinct CDR3 sequences, roughly 16% recorded once. These same records also appear under a second study, on T cells in Graves' hyperthyroidism and ophthalmopathy.

The input for sequencing was peripheral blood mononuclear cells (PBMCs), taken at new diagnosis, from a patient treated with antithyroid drugs. These receptors originate from a woman aged 18-29 years with Graves disease.

The chain joins TRBV5-1 to TRBJ2-1; no clear D gene. The germline V and J ends were trimmed by 3 bases and 5 bases, with 9 bases remaining between them. Germline CDR1 SGHRS, CDR2 YFSETQ. The length of the CDR3 is 13 residues. CDR3: CASSSGRNNEQFF. CDR3 coding DNA: TGCGCCAGCAGCTCGGGCAGGAACAATGAGCAGTTCTTC.

This clonotype was seen at least ten times. The chain couples TRBV5-4 to TRBJ2-2; D tentatively fits TRBD1 or TRBD2 (5 bases each). This CDR3 spans 15 amino acids. CDR1 and CDR2 from the germline V gene are SGHNT and YYREEE (reference sequence). Trimming pared 0 bases from V and 2 bases from J, leaving 8 bases between. The CDR3 loop reads CASSLERDNTGELFF. Written as DNA, the CDR3 is TGTGCCAGCAGCTTGGAAAGGGACAACACCGGGGAGCTGTTTTTT.

In this sample, this clonotype turned up many times. This rearrangement joins TRBV12-3 or TRBV12-4 to TRBJ2-7; D is unclear. There are 12 residues in the CDR3. V lost 3 bases and J 2 bases, leaving 5 bases between the germline ends. The CDR3 region has the DNA TGTGCCAGCAGTTTCTATACCTACGAGCAGTACTTC. Its protein product is CASSFYTYEQYF.

This clonotype was counted a few times. At one end the junction does not follow the germline gene, possibly because of a read error. The V call is TRBV10-3, the J call TRBJ2-5; D may be TRBD1 (6 bases). CDR3 length equals 14 residues. The germline gives CDR1 ENHRY, CDR2 SYGVKD. In DNA form, the CDR3 reads TGCGCCATCAGTGAGCGAGGGGGACAAGAGACCCAGTACTTC. As protein: CAISERGGQETQYF.

This clonotype appeared many times. The chain couples TRBV11-2 to TRBJ2-5; D not resolved. The CDR3 runs to 12 residues. Germline lookup yields CDR1 SGHAT and CDR2 FQNNGV. Trimming took 3 bases from V and 4 from J, leaving 6 bases between them. DNA of the CDR3: TGTGCCAGCAGCTTGACCGGAGAGACCCAGTACTTC. Protein product: CASSLTGETQYF.

The sample holds many counts of this clonotype. The CDR3 DNA is TGTGCCAGCGGGAGAGCCGGGAGAGAAGCTTTCTTT. Its translation is CASGRAGREAFF. This rearrangement joins TRBV12-3 or TRBV12-4 to TRBJ1-1; D is ambiguous. The CDR3 length is 12 residues. Trimming stripped 8 bases from V and 8 bases from J, with 15 bases between.

The sample holds many counts of this clonotype. The rearrangement joins TRBV7-8 to TRBJ1-1, with D possibly matching TRBD1 (6 bases). Trimming stripped 5 bases from V and 4 bases from J, with 17 bases between. Germline CDR1 SGHVS, CDR2 FQNEAQ. This CDR3 has 15 residues. CDR3 amino acids: CASSTRLGGGTEAFF. The CDR3 region has the DNA TGTGCCAGCAGCACCAGACTCGGGGGCGGCACTGAAGCTTTCTTT. Full variable domain (remainder filled in from reference TRBV7-8 and TRBJ1-1): GAGVSQSPRYKVAKRGQDVALRCDPISGHVSLFWYQQALGQGPEFLTYFQNEAQLDKSGLPSDRFFAERPEGSVSTLKIQRTQQEDSAVYLCASSTRLGGGTEAFFGQGTRLTVV.

The table lists this clonotype with many counts. The genes are TRBV28 and TRBJ2-3, with a weak D call TRBD2 (7 bases). The CDR3 length is 16 residues. The ends were cut back, 11 bases at V and 2 bases at J, with 23 bases in the middle. Germline V gene sequence: CDR1 MDHEN, CDR2 SYDVKM. The CDR3 is CAGGGAARDYTDTQYF. The CDR3 coding sequence is TGTGCCGGGGGGGGGGCCGCGAGAGACTACACAGATACGCAGTATTTT.

This clonotype was observed at least ten times. The V call is TRBV28, the J call TRBJ1-1, with D maybe TRBD1 (6 bases). Germline V CDR1 and CDR2: MDHEN, SYDVKM. Trimming cost V 6 bases and J 5 bases, with 13 bases left between them. CDR3 length equals 13 residues. CDR3 residues: CASSGGQRTEAFF. The CDR3 DNA follows: TGTGCCAGCAGCGGAGGACAGCGGACTGAAGCTTTCTTT.

In the case of this clonotype: Given a much more abundant clone one base away, this may be a read error. The chain uses TRBV30 and TRBJ1-1; D not certain. This CDR3 spans 12 amino acids. CDR1 and CDR2 from the germline V gene are GTSNPN and SVGIG (reference sequence). CDR3 region: CACAPWMTEALF. CDR3 sequence (DNA): TGTGCCTGCGCCCCATGGATGACTGAAGCTCTCTTT. The entire variable domain, with the rest obtained from reference TRBV30 and TRBJ1-1, is as follows: SQTIHQWPATLVQPVGSPLSLECTVEGTSNPNLYWYRQAAGRGLQLLFYSVGIGQISSEVPQNLSASRPQDRQFILSSKKLLLSDSGFYLCACAPWMTEALFGQGTRLTVV.

The chain has TRBV9 and TRBJ2-1; D call uncertain. V was trimmed by 0 bases and J by 0 bases, leaving 10 bases between them. Germline V gene sequence: CDR1 SGDLS, CDR2 YYNGEE. This CDR3 region has 16 residues. CDR3 DNA: TGTGCCAGCAGCGTAGGTCTATTTAGCTCCTACAATGAGCAGTTCTTC. Amino acid sequence: CASSVGLFSSYNEQFF.

This clonotype turned up a few times. V usage is TRBV7-2 and J usage is TRBJ2-4; 10 bases align to TRBD2. Germline assignment: CDR1 SGHTA and CDR2 FQGNSA. J gave up 6 bases and V 0 bases, and 5 bases lay outside the gene matches. The CDR3 contains 16 residues. CDR3 loop: CASSLAGTSVLNIQYF. CDR3 nucleotide sequence: TGTGCCAGCAGCTTAGCCGGGACTAGCGTATTAAACATTCAGTACTTC. The entire variable domain, with the rest obtained from reference TRBV7-2 and TRBJ2-4, is as follows: GAGVSQSPSNKVTEKGKDVELRCDPISGHTALYWYRQSLGQGLEFLIYFQGNSAPDKSGLPSDRFSAERTGGSVSTLTIQRTQQEDSAVYLCASSLAGTSVLNIQYFGAGTRLSVL.

This clonotype was picked up many times. The rearrangement uses TRBV7-2 and TRBJ2-3; TRBD2 matches 7 bases. The V gene's germline CDR1 is SGHTA and CDR2 FQGNSA. V trimming: 1 base; J trimming: 3 bases; junction bases outside the gene matches: 10. The CDR3 contains 17 residues. The CDR3 loop reads CASSLVRRGRRTDTQYF. CDR3 sequence (DNA): TGTGCCAGCAGCTTAGTCCGCCGCGGGAGAAGGACAGATACGCAGTATTTT.

This clonotype was picked up a small number of times. This rearrangement joins TRBV30 to TRBJ1-5; 9 bases match TRBD1. The CDR3 totals 14 residues. Germline V gene data show CDR1 as GTSNPN and CDR2 as SVGIG (reference sequence). V shed 1 base, J shed 6 bases, and the junction held 4 bases outside the gene matches. CDR3 loop: CAWSAGTGRQPQHF. CDR3 nucleotide sequence: TGTGCCTGGAGTGCTGGGACAGGGCGTCAGCCCCAGCATTTT. Supplemented by reference TRBV30 and TRBJ1-5, the full variable domain reads SQTIHQWPATLVQPVGSPLSLECTVEGTSNPNLYWYRQAAGRGLQLLFYSVGIGQISSEVPQNLSASRPQDRQFILSSKKLLLSDSGFYLCAWSAGTGRQPQHFGDGTRLSIL.

The chain uses TRBV9 and TRBJ2-1, with 8 positions matching TRBD1. This CDR3 spans 16 amino acids. After removal of 0 bases from V and 8 bases from J, the junction contained 10 bases not matched to a gene. From germline, CDR1 is SGDLS and CDR2 YYNGEE. The CDR3 DNA sequence: TGTGCCAGCAGCGTAGCGGTGACAGGGGTTTGGGATGAGCAGTTCTTC. This codes for CASSVAVTGVWDEQFF.

This clonotype has ten or more counts. The V gene is TRBV28, the J gene TRBJ2-5; the match to TRBD2 covers 9 bases. With V trimmed by 2 bases and J by 5 bases, 12 bases remained unmatched. The CDR3 has 17 residues. CDR1 and CDR2 (germline): MDHEN, SYDVKM. This chain's CDR3 is CASSLRERGVGRETQYF. CDR3 nucleotides: TGTGCCAGCAGTTTACGGGAGCGGGGGGTCGGGCGGGAGACCCAGTACTTC.

The table lists this clonotype with a few counts. A much larger clone lies one base from this, so it may be a read error. The chain couples TRBV24-1 to TRBJ2-1; D call uncertain. This CDR3 is built from 14 residues. Germline V gene data show CDR1 as KGHDR and CDR2 as SFDVKD. CDR3 residues: CASSKGWPSNEQFF. The CDR3 bases are TGTGCCAGCAGTAAAGGGTGGCCGTCCAATGAGCAGTTCTTC.

In its sample, this clonotype was seen a few times. The CDR3 nucleotides are TGTGCCAGCAGTTACTCGGGGGCGCAGGACCCCTACACCTTC. This gives the protein CASSYSGAQDPYTF. The genes are TRBV6-6 and TRBJ1-2; TRBD1 might be the D (6 bases). The CDR3 runs 14 residues. Trimming removed 0 bases at V and 10 bases at J, with 15 bases between. Germline V CDR1 and CDR2: MNHNY, SVGAGI (reference sequence).

This rearrangement joins TRBV5-6 to TRBJ2-6; D is perhaps TRBD1 (6 bases). CDR1 is SGHDT, CDR2 YYEEEE, per germline. Trimming pared 2 bases from V and 3 bases from J, leaving 12 bases between. This CDR3 spans 16 amino acids. The CDR3 nucleotides are TGTGCCAGCAGCTTACGAACAGGGTTTGGGGCCAACGTCCTGACTTTC. Encoded protein: CASSLRTGFGANVLTF.

This clonotype has at least ten counts. The chain employs TRBV30 and TRBJ1-1; 9 bases fit TRBD1. V lost 3 bases, J lost 0 bases, and 5 bases stayed unmatched. The CDR3 runs to 15 residues. Germline assignment: CDR1 GTSNPN and CDR2 SVGIG (reference sequence). This CDR3 is CAWSAQGAVNTEAFF. The CDR3 DNA is TGTGCCTGGAGCGCACAGGGGGCGGTGAACACTGAAGCTTTCTTT. Based on the CDR3 plus reference TRBV30 and TRBJ1-1, the full variable domain is SQTIHQWPATLVQPVGSPLSLECTVEGTSNPNLYWYRQAAGRGLQLLFYSVGIGQISSEVPQNLSASRPQDRQFILSSKKLLLSDSGFYLCAWSAQGAVNTEAFFGQGTRLTVV.

This clonotype was observed at least ten times. J is TRBJ2-1 and V is TRBV10-3, with D possibly being TRBD2 (7 bases). Matching the DNA end better, TRBJ2-5 makes the J call doubtful. The length of the CDR3 is 14 residues. Germline CDR1 ENHRY, CDR2 SYGVKD. The CDR3 protein is CAISDSGGAETQYF. For the CDR3, the DNA is TGTGCCATCAGTGATTCGGGGGGCGCGGAGACCCAGTACTTC.

The V call is TRBV12-3 or TRBV12-4, the J call TRBJ2-7; unclear D gene. Deletions cut 1 base from V and 2 bases from J, with 12 bases between. This CDR3 region has 15 residues. CDR3 coding DNA: TGTGCCAGCAGTTTAGGCCCGGGTTGGACCTACGAGCAGTACTTC. Translation: CASSLGPGWTYEQYF.